This T cell receptor (beta chain) originates from a study of T-cell memory formation after mild COVID-19. Whole-study results and caveats: Researchers could not confirm that second-wave clones peaking on day 37 targeted SARS-CoV-2. Contracting clones from day 15 to 85 had balanced CD4/CD8; later expanders favoured CD4+.

The CDR3 is 12 amino acids. The germline CDR1 and CDR2 sequences are DFQATT and SNEGSKA (reference sequence). Between the trimmed V and J ends, which lost 1 base and 1 base, there was a span of 4 bases. This clonotype was counted only a few times. Its antigen is unidentified. TCRdb re-called the 5' RACE reads through MiXCR, storing one row per CDR3 protein. This table holds 150,000 to 200,000 distinct CDR3 sequences, 13% to 15% found once. The TCR originated in an adult woman who had mild COVID-19 (a few samples of this study predate the infection). Cell type and time point are not known. The sequenced sample consisted of PBMCs or a T cell subset sorted from them (not recorded which). This chain connects TRBV20-1 to TRBJ1-2; D is unclear. The CDR3 nucleotides read TGCAGTGCTAGAGTCAGTAACTATGGCTACACCTTC. As protein: CSARVSNYGYTF.